Shown below are 11 T cell receptor beta chains from a single sample sequenced in a study of T-cell reconstitution after alpha-beta-depleted transplantation in children. Points from the study as a whole: By one year post-transplant, T-cell counts and diversity largely arose from T cells that were newly produced.

No cognate antigen is known for these TCRs. As it was prepared, the TCRbeta library received unique molecular identifiers. TCRdb reanalysed the PCR reads using MiXCR and keeps one entry per CDR3 protein. The data contain 330,000 or so distinct CDR3 sequences, almost 8% of them singletons. The sample here was peripheral blood, taken 360 days after TCRalphabeta/CD19-depleted stem cell transplant. The receptors stem from a female patient aged 2-9 years who had a stem cell transplant for Fanconi anemia, so the T cells may come from the graft donor.

The chain has TRBV4-3 and TRBJ2-1; D is perhaps TRBD1 (5 bases). The V gene's germline CDR1 is LGHNA and CDR2 YSLEER. This CDR3 has 16 residues. Trimming removed 0 bases at V and 5 bases at J, with 14 bases between. The CDR3 nucleotides read TGCGCCAGCAGCCAAGACAGATCTTACAGGAACAATGAGCAGTTCTTC. Translated, it gives CASSQDRSYRNNEQFF.

This clonotype was recorded many times. V is TRBV12-3 or TRBV12-4 and J is TRBJ1-1; tentative D call: TRBD1 (6 bases). CDR3 length: 16 residues. V gave up 1 base and J gave up 5 bases, with 17 bases separating them. CDR3 sequence: CASSLEVGQGNTEAFF. The CDR3 bases are TGTGCCAGCAGTTTAGAGGTTGGGCAGGGGAATACTGAAGCTTTCTTT.

This clonotype turned up a few times. The chain carries TRBV19 and TRBJ2-3, with D perhaps being TRBD1 or TRBD2 (5 bases each). The CDR3 covers 14 residues. Trimming took off 4 bases at V and 4 bases at J, with 12 bases between the two ends. The germline gives CDR1 LNHDA, CDR2 SQIVND (reference sequence). The CDR3, as DNA: TGTGCCAGTAGTAAGACAGAGGGAGCAGATACGCAGTATTTT. It translates to CASSKTEGADTQYF.

This clonotype was recorded a few times. The rearrangement links TRBV6-1 to TRBJ2-7; D is perhaps TRBD1 (6 bases). Germline loops: CDR1 MNHNS, CDR2 SASEGT. The CDR3 totals 14 residues. V lost 6 bases and J lost 2, with 14 bases in between. CDR3 nucleotide sequence: TGTGCCAGCAGACAACAGGGAATCCCCTACGAGCAGTACTTC. Translation: CASRQQGIPYEQYF.

This chain connects TRBV21-1 to TRBJ1-2; TRBD1 is the table's D call, not checked against the DNA. TRBV21-1 is classified as a pseudogene. CDR3 length: 17 residues. Here the CDR3 DNA reads TGTGCCAGCAGCAACCCCGGGACCACCTCAGGGGGACCTGGCTACACCTTC. It is translated as CASSNPGTTSGGPGYTF.

There are a few counts of this clonotype. This rearrangement joins TRBV4-3 to TRBJ2-3, with 11 bases aligning to TRBD2. With 0 bases clipped from V and 4 bases from J, the junction kept 3 bases outside the gene matches. CDR1 and CDR2 (germline): LGHNA, YSLEER. The length of the CDR3 is 16 residues. The CDR3 sequence is CASSQDYSGGADTQYF. As DNA, the CDR3 is TGCGCCAGCAGCCAAGATTATAGCGGGGGGGCAGATACGCAGTATTTT.

V gene TRBV5-6 combines with J gene TRBJ2-7; maybe TRBD1 (6 bases). The V gene's germline CDR1 is SGHDT and CDR2 YYEEEE. This CDR3 has 16 residues. V shed 2 bases and J shed 3 bases, with 18 bases lying between them. CDR3 region: CASSFRLGTRVYEQYF. The CDR3 DNA is TGTGCCAGCAGCTTTCGTCTGGGGACAAGGGTCTACGAGCAGTACTTC.

This clonotype showed up many times. V and J are TRBV28 and TRBJ2-3; TRBD2 matches 10 bases. Trimming at V came to 2 bases and at J to 11 bases, leaving 10 bases not matched to a gene. Germline V gene data show CDR1 as MDHEN and CDR2 as SYDVKM. The CDR3 spans 15 residues. CDR3 sequence reads: CASSLGLAAHRRQYF. The CDR3 bases are TGTGCCAGCAGTTTAGGACTAGCGGCACACAGAAGGCAGTATTTT.

V usage is TRBV7-6 and J usage is TRBJ1-1; 9 bases map to TRBD1. In germline, CDR1 is SGHVS, CDR2 FNYEAQ. Trimming at V came to 4 bases and at J to 5 bases, leaving 11 bases not matched to a gene. The CDR3 loop spans 16 amino acids. The CDR3 region has the DNA TGTGCCAGCAGCTCCCTTTACAGGGGGCGTGGGACTGAAGCTTTCTTT. Translated: CASSSLYRGRGTEAFF. The full variable domain, its missing parts supplied by reference TRBV7-6 and TRBJ1-1, is GAGVSQSPRYKVTKRGQDVALRCDPISGHVSLYWYRQALGQGPEFLTYFNYEAQQDKSGLPNDRFSAERPEGSISTLTIQRTEQRDSAMYRCASSSLYRGRGTEAFFGQGTRLTVV.

This clonotype was seen many times. J is TRBJ2-3 and V is TRBV28; 8 bases align to TRBD2. This CDR3 region has 15 residues. The V and J ends lost 3 bases and 2 bases, in that order; junction bases with no gene match: 4. The germline V gene encodes CDR1 MDHEN and CDR2 SYDVKM. CDR3 sequence (DNA): TGTGCCAGCAGTTTTAGCGGGACCGACACAGATACGCAGTATTTT. It codes for CASSFSGTDTDTQYF. The whole variable domain, remainder taken from reference TRBV28 and TRBJ2-3, is DVKVTQSSRYLVKRTGEKVFLECVQDMDHENMFWYRQDPGLGLRLIYFSYDVKMKEKGDIPEGYSVSREKKERFSLILESASTNQTSMYLCASSFSGTDTDTQYFGPGTRLTVL.

This clonotype was recorded at least ten times. The rearrangement joins TRBV20-1 to TRBJ1-5; D is perhaps TRBD1 (5 bases). Germline V gives CDR1 DFQATT, CDR2 SNEGSKA (reference sequence). Trimming stripped 6 bases from V and 2 bases from J, with 8 bases between. CDR3 length: 12 residues. CDR3 nucleotide sequence: TGCAGTGCAGGGGTCGGCAATCAGCCCCAGCATTTT. This encodes CSAGVGNQPQHF.